This T cell receptor beta chain was profiled in a study of regulatory T cells in long-lasting Graves disease. Study observations and caveats: There was favoring of TRBV28, TRBJ1-2 and TRBJ2-5 in persistent disease.

The sample's time point: newly diagnosed GD, antithyroid drugs for less than 3 months. The TCR library was made from RNA extracted from PBMCs. A note on this clonotype: Antigen specificity is unknown.

The CDR3 extends over 21 amino acids. The V gene's germline CDR1 is LGHNT and CDR2 FRNRAP. J gave up 1 base and V 1 base, and 14 bases lay outside the gene matches. Investigators prepared the TCR beta libraries by applying iRepertoire HTBI primers and Arm-PCR of CDR3 regions. TCRdb re-called the multiplex PCR reads with MiXCR, one entry per CDR3 protein. This table holds around 500,000 distinct CDR3 sequences, about 12% found once. The same sample was also studied in work on T cells in Graves' hyperthyroidism and ophthalmopathy. That work states: Diagnoses used clinical symptoms, serum thyroxine and TRAb, thyroid ultrasound and orbital computed tomography. Initially, a first-round RT-PCR of the TCR CDR3 employed the HTBI primer set.

The rearrangement uses TRBV12-5 and TRBJ2-1; 12 nucleotides line up with TRBD2. The sequenced sample was peripheral blood mononuclear cells (PBMCs), obtained at new diagnosis, from a patient treated with antithyroid drugs. The receptor's source is a woman aged 25 to 39 with Graves disease. In DNA, the CDR3 is TGTGCTAGTGGTTTGGCCCCCATGGCTAGCGGGAGGGCCGGATCCTACAATGAGCAGTTCTTC. Protein product: CASGLAPMASGRAGSYNEQFF.